This T cell receptor (beta chain) was captured by sequencing in a study of OX40 agonist ivuxolimab in advanced cancers. Study context: The dose of intravenous ivuxolimab that patients received every 2 weeks ranged from 0.01 to 10 mg/kg. Earlier anti-PD-1, anti-PD-L1 or anti-CTLA-4 therapy was permitted; over 35% had received some.

Germline lookup yields CDR1 SGDLS and CDR2 YYNGEE. Trimming pared 4 bases from V and 4 bases from J, leaving 11 bases between. CDR3 length equals 13 residues. About this clone: Its matching antigen is unknown.

Clones were sequenced by immunoSEQ multiplex PCR, and TCRdb holds only the in-frame ones, with some missing. This sample has tens of thousands of clones, with about 87% found just once. Findings and limits, study-wide: Certain nonresponders additionally had low normalized T-cell clonal expansion.

The sample was CD4+ or CD8+ T cells sorted from blood, taken in a trial of the OX40 agonist ivuxolimab. V usage is TRBV9 and J usage is TRBJ2-5; D is possibly TRBD2 (6 bases). The sequence was obtained from an adult with an advanced solid tumor such as melanoma, head and neck, liver or kidney cancer. The CDR3, as DNA: TGTGCCAGCAGCACCCTAGCGTCAGAGACCCAGTACTTC. Amino acids: CASSTLASETQYF.